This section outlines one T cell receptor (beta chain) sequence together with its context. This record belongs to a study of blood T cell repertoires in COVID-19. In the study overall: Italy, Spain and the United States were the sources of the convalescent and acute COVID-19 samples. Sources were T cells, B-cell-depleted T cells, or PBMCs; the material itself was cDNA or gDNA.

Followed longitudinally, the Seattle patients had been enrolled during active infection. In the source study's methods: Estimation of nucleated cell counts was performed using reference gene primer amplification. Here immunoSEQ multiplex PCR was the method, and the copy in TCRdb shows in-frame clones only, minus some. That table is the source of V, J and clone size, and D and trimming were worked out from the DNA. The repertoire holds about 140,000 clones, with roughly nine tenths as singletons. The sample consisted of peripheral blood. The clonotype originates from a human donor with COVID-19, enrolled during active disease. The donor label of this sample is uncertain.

The CDR3 DNA follows: TGTGCCAGCAGCTTAGATCGGGACATAATGCAGAGCCCCCTCCACTTT. Its protein product is CASSLDRDIMQSPLHF. The chain joins TRBV11-2 to TRBJ1-6; maybe TRBD1 (6 bases). Trimming removed 0 bases from V and 13 bases from J, with 19 bases in between. The CDR3 is 16 amino acids. The germline gives CDR1 SGHAT, CDR2 FQNNGV.